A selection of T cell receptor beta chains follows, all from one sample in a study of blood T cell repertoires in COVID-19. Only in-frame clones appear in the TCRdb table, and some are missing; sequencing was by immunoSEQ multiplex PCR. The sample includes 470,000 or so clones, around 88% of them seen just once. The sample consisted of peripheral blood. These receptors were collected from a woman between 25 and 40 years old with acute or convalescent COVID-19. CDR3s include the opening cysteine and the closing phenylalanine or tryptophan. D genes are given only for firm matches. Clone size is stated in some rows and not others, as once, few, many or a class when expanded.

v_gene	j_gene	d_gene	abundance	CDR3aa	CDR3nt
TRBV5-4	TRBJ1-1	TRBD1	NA	CASSLGTGVRAFF	TGTGCCAGCAGCCTGGGGACAGGCGTTCGAGCTTTCTTT
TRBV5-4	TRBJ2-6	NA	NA	CASSYSTGANVLTF	TGTGCCAGCAGCTACAGCACTGGGGCCAACGTCCTGACTTTC
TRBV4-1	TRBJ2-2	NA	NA	CASSQVSGGELFF	TGCGCCAGCAGCCAAGTATCGGGCGGGGAGCTGTTTTTT
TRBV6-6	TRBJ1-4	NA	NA	CASAQGRANEKLFF	TGTGCCAGCGCGCAGGGAAGGGCTAATGAAAAACTGTTTTTT
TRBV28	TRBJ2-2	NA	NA	CASSLLVTFNTGELFF	TGTGCCAGCAGTTTATTGGTCACATTTAACACCGGGGAGCTGTTTTTT
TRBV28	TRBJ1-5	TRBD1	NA	CASRLGTAYSNQPQHF	TGTGCCAGCAGACTAGGGACAGCCTATAGCAATCAGCCCCAGCATTTT
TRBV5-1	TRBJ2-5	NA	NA	CASSPPPMTDQETQYF	TGCGCCAGCAGCCCACCCCCGATGACAGATCAAGAGACCCAGTACTTC
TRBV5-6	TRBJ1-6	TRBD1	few	CASSSPGQRGRHSPLHF	TGTGCCAGCAGCTCGCCGGGACAGAGGGGTCGCCATTCACCCCTCCACTTT
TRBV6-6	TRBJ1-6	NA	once	CASSLREQTYNSPLHF	TGTGCCAGCAGTTTGAGGGAACAGACCTATAATTCACCCCTCCACTTT
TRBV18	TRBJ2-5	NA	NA	CASSPPAQETQYF	TGTGCCAGCTCACCGCCCGCGCAAGAGACCCAGTACTTC
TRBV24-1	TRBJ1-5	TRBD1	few	CATTGGVDQPQHF	TGTGCCACCACAGGGGGCGTTGATCAGCCCCAGCATTTT
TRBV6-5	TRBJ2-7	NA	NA	CASSYSQVHEQYF	TGTGCCAGCAGTTATTCGCAGGTGCACGAGCAGTACTTC
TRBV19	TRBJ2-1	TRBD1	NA	CASSRKGQGFNEQFF	TGTGCCAGTAGCCGTAAGGGACAGGGCTTCAATGAGCAGTTCTTC
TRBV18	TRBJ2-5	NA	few	CASSPVGKETQYF	TGTGCCAGCTCACCAGTCGGGAAAGAGACCCAGTACTTC
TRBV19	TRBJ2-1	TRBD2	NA	CASSIGRGGRNEQFF	TGTGCCAGTAGTATAGGGCGGGGGGGTCGGAATGAGCAGTTCTTC
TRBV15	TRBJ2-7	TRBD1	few	CATKPGTDYYEQYF	TGTGCCACCAAACCCGGGACAGACTACTACGAGCAGTACTTC
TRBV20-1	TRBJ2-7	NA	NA	CSATRGYEQYF	TGCAGTGCTACTCGGGGCTACGAGCAGTACTTC
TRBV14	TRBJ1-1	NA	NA	CASSHPGHPTEAFF	TGTGCCAGCAGCCATCCGGGACACCCGACAGAAGCTTTCTTT
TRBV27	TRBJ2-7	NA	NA	CASSSSKGYEQYF	TGTGCCAGCAGTTCTTCTAAGGGGTACGAGCAGTACTTC
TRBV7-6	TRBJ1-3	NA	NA	CASSQQGYGNTIYF	TGTGCCAGCAGCCAACAGGGCTACGGAAACACCATATATTTT
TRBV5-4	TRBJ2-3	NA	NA	CASSSQSTDTQYF	TGTGCCAGCAGCTCCCAGAGCACAGATACGCAGTATTTT
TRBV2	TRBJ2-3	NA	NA	CASSENRGSTDTQYF	TGTGCCAGCAGTGAAAATCGCGGTAGCACAGATACGCAGTATTTT
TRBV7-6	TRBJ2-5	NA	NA	CASSLNSQETQYF	TGTGCCAGCAGCTTAAACAGCCAAGAGACCCAGTACTTC
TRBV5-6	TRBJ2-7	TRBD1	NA	CASSQDRVHEQYF	TGTGCCAGCAGCCAGGACAGGGTCCACGAGCAGTACTTC
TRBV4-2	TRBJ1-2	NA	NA	CASSQDLQARRGYTF	TGTGCCAGCAGCCAAGATCTCCAAGCCCGGAGGGGCTACACCTTC
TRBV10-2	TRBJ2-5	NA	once	CASCRQQQETQYF	TGCGCCAGCTGTCGACAGCAGCAAGAGACCCAGTACTTC
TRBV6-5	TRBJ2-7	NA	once	CATSADPGALHEQYF	TGTGCCACCTCCGCCGATCCAGGGGCTCTCCACGAGCAGTACTTC
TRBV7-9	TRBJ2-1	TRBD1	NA	CASSLVKGASHEQFF	TGTGCCAGCAGCTTAGTGAAGGGGGCGAGCCATGAGCAGTTCTTC
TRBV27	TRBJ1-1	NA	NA	CASSPSGTRNTEAFF	TGTGCCAGCAGTCCTTCCGGGACAAGGAACACTGAAGCTTTCTTT
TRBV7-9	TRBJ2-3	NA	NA	CASSLYLTGFTDTQYF	TGTGCCAGCAGTCTCTACTTAACAGGGTTCACAGATACGCAGTATTTT
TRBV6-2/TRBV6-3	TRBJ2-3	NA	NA	CASSSGVTLFTDTQYF	TGTGCCAGCAGTTCCGGGGTAACCCTATTCACAGATACGCAGTATTTT
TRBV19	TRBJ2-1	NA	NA	CASSPMGLKGTNEQFF	TGTGCCAGTAGTCCTATGGGACTCAAGGGGACCAATGAGCAGTTCTTC
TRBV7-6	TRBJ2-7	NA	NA	CASSLNDRYSYEQYF	TGTGCCAGCAGCCTCAACGACAGGTACTCCTACGAGCAGTACTTC
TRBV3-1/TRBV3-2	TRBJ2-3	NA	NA	CASSQVGGGAVYSDTQYF	TGTGCCAGCAGCCAAGTGGGCGGCGGGGCTGTATATTCAGATACGCAGTATTTT
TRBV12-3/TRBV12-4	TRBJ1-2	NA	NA	CASSLLTGWGYTF	TGTGCCAGCAGTTTGTTGACAGGATGGGGCTACACCTTC
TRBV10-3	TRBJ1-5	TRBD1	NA	CASADRTGFNQPQHF	TGTGCCAGTGCAGATAGGACAGGCTTCAATCAGCCCCAGCATTTT
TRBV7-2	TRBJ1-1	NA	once	CASSLFRGGVNTEAFF	TGTGCCAGCAGCCTCTTCCGGGGGGGCGTGAACACTGAAGCTTTCTTT
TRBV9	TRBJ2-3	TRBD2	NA	CASSSSGGLTNTQYF	TGTGCCAGCAGCAGTAGCGGGGGGCTCACGAATACGCAGTATTTT
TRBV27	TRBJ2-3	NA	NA	CASSLSWGGGLTDTQYF	TGTGCCAGCAGTTTATCGTGGGGGGGCGGACTAACAGATACGCAGTATTTT
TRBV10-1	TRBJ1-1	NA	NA	CASSEPGNTEAFF	TGCGCCAGCAGTGAACCAGGGAACACTGAAGCTTTCTTT
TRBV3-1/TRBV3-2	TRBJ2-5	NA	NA	CASSRTVETQYF	TGTGCCAGCAGCCGGACAGTAGAGACCCAGTACTTC
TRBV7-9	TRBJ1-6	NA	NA	CASSSPYSDNSPLHF	TGTGCCAGCAGCTCCCCGTACAGTGATAATTCACCCCTCCACTTT
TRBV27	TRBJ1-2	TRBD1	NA	CASSWSGGDYGYTF	TGTGCCAGCAGTTGGTCAGGGGGCGACTATGGCTACACCTTC
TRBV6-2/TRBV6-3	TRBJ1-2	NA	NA	CASSSFPYAAGFHGYTF	TGTGCCAGCAGTTCCTTTCCTTACGCGGCAGGGTTCCATGGCTACACCTTC
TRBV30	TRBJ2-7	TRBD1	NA	CAWSIGQGALYEQYF	TGTGCCTGGAGTATCGGACAGGGGGCTCTCTACGAGCAGTACTTC
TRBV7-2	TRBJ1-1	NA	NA	CASSLITVAYAEAFF	TGTGCCAGCAGCCTAATCACAGTCGCGTATGCTGAAGCTTTCTTT
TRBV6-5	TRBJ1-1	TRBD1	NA	CACRQGATEAFF	TGTGCCTGTCGACAGGGCGCCACTGAAGCTTTCTTT
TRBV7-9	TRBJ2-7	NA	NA	CASSLARSYEQYF	TGTGCCAGCAGCTTAGCCAGATCCTACGAGCAGTACTTC
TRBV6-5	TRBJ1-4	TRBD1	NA	CASRLDRAGEKLFF	TGTGCCAGCAGACTTGACAGGGCGGGTGAAAAACTGTTTTTT
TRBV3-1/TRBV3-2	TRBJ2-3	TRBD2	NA	CASSQRHMASGDPQYF	TGTGCCAGCAGCCAAAGGCATATGGCTAGCGGGGATCCGCAGTATTTT
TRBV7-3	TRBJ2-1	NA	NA	CASSSTTTRSYNEQFF	TGTGCCAGCAGCTCCACGACTACCCGCTCCTACAATGAGCAGTTCTTC
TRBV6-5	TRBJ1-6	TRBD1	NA	CASSYGGTAAGSPLHF	TGTGCCAGCAGTTACGGTGGGACAGCCGCGGGTTCACCCCTCCACTTT
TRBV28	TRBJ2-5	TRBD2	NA	CASSQSVAGGTETQYF	TGTGCCAGCAGCCAATCCGTAGCGGGGGGAACAGAGACCCAGTACTTC